Following are 9 T cell receptor beta chains from one sample sequenced in a study of T-cell memory formation after mild COVID-19 (dated by TCRdb to the early 2020s). The library relied on 5' RACE. Instrument used: Illumina NovaSeq 6000. TCRdb's own reprocessing of the public reads used fastp at Q25 and MiXCR and kept productive beta chains. Rows are unified per CDR3 protein, each entry keeping the most common DNA and genes. In all, the sample holds approximately 150,000 distinct CDR3 sequences, and 6% to 6.5% of those were seen once. The top ten clonotypes cover roughly 2.1% of the sample. The sample taken for sequencing was PBMCs or a T cell subset sorted from them (not recorded which). The receptors stem from an adult woman who had mild COVID-19 (a few samples of this study predate the infection). The sample titles of this study are shuffled in the database, so cell type and time point are left out; the donor was told from shared clones.

The CDR3 nucleotides read TGCAGTACCCTCGGGACATTGGGTAGCAATCAGCCCCAGCATTTT. Translating it yields CSTLGTLGSNQPQHF. The chain uses TRBV20-1 and TRBJ1-5, with a tentative D call TRBD1 (6 bases). This CDR3 region has 15 residues. V was trimmed by 8 bases and J by 0 bases, leaving 17 bases between them. Germline V gives CDR1 DFQATT, CDR2 SNEGSKA (reference sequence).

This clonotype was counted only a few times. V gene TRBV6-6 combines with J gene TRBJ2-6; no reliable D call. The V gene's germline CDR1 is MNHNY and CDR2 SVGAGI (reference sequence). The ends were cut back, 4 bases at V and 1 base at J, with 5 bases in the middle. This CDR3 contains 14 residues. This CDR3 reads CASSFTSGANVLTF. CDR3 bases: TGTGCCAGCAGTTTCACGTCTGGGGCCAACGTCCTGACTTTC.

At least ten counts were recorded for this clonotype. The chain uses TRBV12-3 or TRBV12-4 and TRBJ2-7; D perhaps matches TRBD2 (5 bases). V lost 6 bases and J lost 0, with 15 bases in between. The length of the CDR3 is 15 residues. The CDR3 coding sequence is TGTGCCAGCAGGTCCCGGACTGGGAGCTCCTACGAGCAGTACTTC. Protein product: CASRSRTGSSYEQYF.

The V and J genes are TRBV18 and TRBJ2-3, with D hard to call. Trimming pared 6 bases from V and 2 bases from J, leaving 9 bases between. There are 13 residues in the CDR3. Germline V gene data show CDR1 as KGHSH and CDR2 as LQKENI. The chain's CDR3 is CASSPTLTDTQYF. CDR3 DNA: TGTGCCAGCTCTCCAACCCTCACAGATACGCAGTATTTT.

This clonotype came up many times. The CDR3 loop is CASSYSGYGVNTEAFF. CDR3 bases: TGTGCCAGCAGTTACTCGGGGTACGGAGTGAACACTGAAGCTTTCTTT. The genes are TRBV6-5 and TRBJ1-1; no reliable D call. The length of the CDR3 is 16 residues. Trimming removed 0 bases from V and 0 bases from J, with 11 bases in between. CDR1 and CDR2 (germline): MNHEY, SVGAGI.

This clonotype was counted many times. The chain employs TRBV5-1 and TRBJ1-1; 7 bases map to TRBD1. Germline lookup yields CDR1 SGHRS and CDR2 YFSETQ. V trimming: 6 bases; J trimming: 1 base; junction bases outside the gene matches: 21. The CDR3 contains 19 residues. CDR3 region: CASTDPTRQGNVRNTEAFF. The CDR3, as DNA: TGCGCCAGCACCGACCCTACTCGACAGGGAAATGTGCGGAACACTGAAGCTTTCTTT.

There are many counts of this clonotype. The rearrangement uses TRBV5-1 and TRBJ1-2, with D possibly matching TRBD1 (6 bases). V was clipped by 4 bases and J by 8 bases, with 18 bases between them. Germline-derived CDR1 and CDR2 are SGHRS and YFSETQ. CDR3 length: 14 amino acids. In nucleotides, the CDR3 is TGCGCCAGCAGCATGAAGGACAGCTTCGGGGGCTACACCTTC. This codes for CASSMKDSFGGYTF.

Many counts were recorded for this clonotype. The V and J genes are TRBV10-3 and TRBJ1-2, with 9 bases lining up with TRBD1. Unmatched junction bases numbered 2, after V lost 2 bases and J lost 4 bases. Germline V gene sequence: CDR1 ENHRY, CDR2 SYGVKD. The CDR3 extends over 14 amino acids. The DNA for the CDR3 is TGTGCCATCAGTGAGACAGGGGGCGGCTATGGCTACACCTTC. Amino acid sequence: CAISETGGGYGYTF.

This clonotype was seen ten or more times. This chain links TRBV5-1 with TRBJ2-3, with 10 positions matching TRBD2. Germline values: CDR1 SGHRS, CDR2 YFSETQ. The junction had 7 bases not matched to a gene; V was cut back by 0 bases and J by 9 bases. This CDR3 is 15 amino acids long. The CDR3 DNA reads as TGCGCCAGCAGCTTGGAGAGCGGGGGGGCCCGAACGCAGTATTTT. Amino acids: CASSLESGGARTQYF.